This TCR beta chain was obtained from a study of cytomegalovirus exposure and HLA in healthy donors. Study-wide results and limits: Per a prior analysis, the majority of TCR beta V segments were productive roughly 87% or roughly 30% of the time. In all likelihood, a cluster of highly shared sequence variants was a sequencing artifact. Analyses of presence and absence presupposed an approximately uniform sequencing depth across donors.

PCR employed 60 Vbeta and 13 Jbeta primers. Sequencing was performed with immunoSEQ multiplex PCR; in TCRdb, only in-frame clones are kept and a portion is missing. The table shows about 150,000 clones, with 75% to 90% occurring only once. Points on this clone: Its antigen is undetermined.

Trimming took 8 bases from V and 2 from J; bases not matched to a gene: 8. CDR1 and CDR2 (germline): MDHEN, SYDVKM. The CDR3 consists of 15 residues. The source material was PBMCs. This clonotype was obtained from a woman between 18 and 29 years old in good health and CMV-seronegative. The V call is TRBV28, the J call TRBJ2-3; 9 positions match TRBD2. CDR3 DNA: TGTGCCAGCCAACCGACTAGCGGAGACACAGATACGCAGTATTTT. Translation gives CASQPTSGDTDTQYF.